This T cell receptor (beta chain) appears in the sequencing data of a study of human T cells and chemical hapten exposure. Unique molecular identifiers were attached to individual cDNA molecules during library preparation. TCRdb re-analysed the RACE reads in MiXCR, keeping a single row per CDR3 protein. Of around 35,000 distinct CDR3 sequences listed, approximately 5.5% are singletons. In germline, CDR1 is SNHLY, CDR2 FYNNEI. Germline trimming cut 9 bases from V and 2 bases from J; bases unmatched to any gene: 7. There are 14 residues in the CDR3. This clonotype is medium-sized. Described time point: healthy volunteer bleed at 6 weeks. Unfractionated whole blood was the source of the extracted total RNA.

The V and J genes are TRBV2 and TRBJ1-5; 7 nucleotides agree with TRBD1. The sequencing input was whole blood. The sequence came from a human donor in good health. Some clones in this sample may be carry-over from other donors' samples. As DNA, the CDR3 is TGTGCCAGGACTCCAGGACAGGGCAATCAGCCCCAGCATTTT. This encodes CARTPGQGNQPQHF.